These T cell receptor beta chains were read from a single sample in a study of blood T cells in healthy people across ages. Each CDR3 protein gets one entry after TCRdb re-called the 5' RACE reads with MiXCR. The table lists approximately 900,000 distinct CDR3 sequences, around 48% of them singletons. Sequenced material: blood. Receptors originate from a man aged 25-40 years in good health. Both conserved end residues are part of each CDR3.

J: TRBJ1-4; V: TRBV12-3/TRBV12-4; CDR3: CASSSLVTDNEKLFF
J: TRBJ1-1; V: TRBV10-3; CDR3: CAISGGQGTEAFF
J: TRBJ2-1; V: TRBV12-3/TRBV12-4; CDR3: CASTAGQEINEQFF
J: -; V: TRBV7-3; CDR3: CASSLDPPVAVTSYEQYF
J: TRBJ2-1; V: TRBV20-1; CDR3: CSATQNEQFF
J: TRBJ2-5; V: TRBV3-1; CDR3: CASSQGPGPLPQYF
J: TRBJ2-7; V: TRBV14; CDR3: CASSQDLLRQAKQYF
J: TRBJ2-7; V: TRBV6-1; CDR3: CASRSGQLSPYEQYF
J: TRBJ2-7; V: TRBV6-2/TRBV6-3; CDR3: CASRLGQINEQYF
J: -; V: TRBV5-1; CDR3: CASSLVDLIYEQYF
J: TRBJ2-3; V: TRBV12-3/TRBV12-4; CDR3: CASSTSGFTDTQYF
J: TRBJ2-1; V: TRBV29-1; CDR3: CSVIPGKYNEQFF
J: TRBJ2-2; V: TRBV7-9; CDR3: CATPDRTGWTGELFF
J: TRBJ2-5; V: TRBV5-1; CDR3: CASSSLGQETQYF
J: TRBJ1-5; V: TRBV5-1; CDR3: CASSWTGDLNQPQHF
J: TRBJ2-3; V: TRBV12-3/TRBV12-4; CDR3: CASRRWETSLDTQYF
J: -; V: TRBV7-9; CDR3: CASSSASQAKNIQYF
J: TRBJ2-3; V: TRBV6-6; CDR3: CASSRISDTQYF
J: TRBJ2-7; V: TRBV18; CDR3: CASSRDNIYEQYF
J: TRBJ2-3; V: TRBV20-1; CDR3: CSARDDTATDTQYF
J: TRBJ2-6; V: TRBV10-3; CDR3: CAILAASSGANVLTF
J: TRBJ2-2; V: TRBV29-1; CDR3: CSVVVSGSGELFF
J: TRBJ2-7; V: TRBV12-3/TRBV12-4; CDR3: CASGTGRVEQYF
J: TRBJ1-4; V: TRBV11-3; CDR3: CASSLDLQQAALEKLFF
J: TRBJ2-2; V: TRBV12-3/TRBV12-4; CDR3: CASSPTGSDTGELFF
J: TRBJ2-6; V: TRBV7-3; CDR3: CASSLGTGYSGANVLTF
J: TRBJ2-4; V: TRBV6-1; CDR3: CASRGLAGGPDIQYF
J: TRBJ2-1; V: TRBV6-4; CDR3: CASSPTSGGCNEQFF
J: TRBJ2-4; V: TRBV27; CDR3: CASSLSRQGENIQYF
J: TRBJ1-1; V: TRBV29-1; CDR3: CSVSGLDNTEAFF
J: TRBJ2-3; V: TRBV6-1; CDR3: CASSENADTQYF
J: TRBJ2-4; V: TRBV15; CDR3: CATSRAPGTKNIQYF
J: -; V: TRBV5-1; CDR3: CASSTHTTGNYEQYF
J: TRBJ1-2; V: TRBV6-1; CDR3: CASSEVQGYGYTF
J: TRBJ1-2; V: TRBV13; CDR3: CASSLLRATNYGCTF
J: TRBJ2-1; V: TRBV11-2; CDR3: CASSFRQGRYNEQFF